These 2 T cell receptor beta chains originate from one sample sequenced in a study of PD-L1 blockade in urothelial cancer. Time point here: pretreatment peripheral blood. Only in-frame clones appear in the TCRdb table, and some are missing; sequencing was by immunoSEQ multiplex PCR. The table shows around 57,000 clones, with roughly 77% occurring only once. Sequencing used PBMCs, obtained around atezolizumab (anti-PD-L1) treatment. The receptor source for this set is a man aged 65-85 years with urothelial cancer.

The V and J genes are TRBV18 and TRBJ1-4, with a tentative D call TRBD1 (5 bases). Trimming stripped 2 bases from V and 5 bases from J, with 9 bases between. CDR1 and CDR2 from the germline V gene are KGHSH and LQKENI. CDR3 length: 14 residues. The CDR3 spells CASSPERQNEKLFF. The CDR3 coding sequence is TGTGCCAGCTCACCAGAGCGACAGAATGAAAAACTGTTTTTT.

This chain connects TRBV27 to TRBJ2-2; 9 bases are a match to TRBD1. CDR1 and CDR2 (germline): MNHEY, SMNVEV (reference sequence). Germline trimming cut 4 bases from V and 6 bases from J; bases unmatched to any gene: 6. The CDR3 runs to 15 residues. The CDR3, as DNA: TGTGCCAGCAGTTGGGGGACAGGGATGCCCGGGGAGCTGTTTTTT. Its protein product is CASSWGTGMPGELFF.